These T cell receptor beta chains were read from a single sample in a study of CXCR3-negative and CXCR3-positive naive CD8 T cells. TCRdb re-called the 5' RACE reads and catalogs CDR3 proteins one per entry, DNA excluded. The sample totals about 89,000 distinct CDR3 sequences. Sequencing was performed on naive CXCR3+ CD8+ T cells from blood. The receptors derive from a human donor in good health. Some clones in this sample may be carry-over from other donors' samples. Both conserved end residues are part of each CDR3.

TRBV7-9	TRBJ2-1	CASSSGGRTPRREQFF
TRBV28	TRBJ1-2	CASSSGPGGYTF
TRBV6-6	TRBJ2-7	CASSPRVTGGEQYF
TRBV20-1	TRBJ2-2	CSARGGQGIAGELFF
TRBV5-1	TRBJ1-3	CASSLGDDTIYF
TRBV6-5	TRBJ2-1	CASSPLAGINNEQFF
TRBV14	TRBJ2-1	CASSQGRNEQFF
TRBV5-6	TRBJ2-1	CASSLWGGSEQFF
TRBV30	TRBJ2-1	CAWSGWTSGSFEQFF
TRBV27	TRBJ2-1	CASSPRAGVPNEQFF
TRBV12-3/TRBV12-4	TRBJ2-7	CASSLRQGGLSEQYF